Below, 15 T cell receptor beta chains from the same sample are listed, as sequenced in a study of cytomegalovirus exposure and HLA in healthy donors. Some clones are missing from TCRdb's copy, which holds only in-frame ones; the method was immunoSEQ multiplex PCR. The sample contains about 57,000 clones, 93% of which appear only once. Specimen: PBMCs. These receptors all stem from a woman in her late teens or twenties in good health and CMV-seronegative.

V gene TRBV19 combines with J gene TRBJ1-6, with D hard to call. V lost 1 base to trimming and J lost 7 bases, with 14 bases between them. Per germline, CDR1 LNHDA and CDR2 SQIVND (reference sequence). This CDR3 has 16 residues. The CDR3 reads CASSIALTAENSPLHF. DNA of the CDR3: TGTGCCAGTAGTATAGCGCTTACAGCTGAGAATTCACCCCTCCACTTT.

This rearrangement joins TRBV6-5 to TRBJ2-1; TRBD2 matches at 8 bases. The CDR3 is 15 amino acids. Germline values: CDR1 MNHEY, CDR2 SVGAGI. Trimming took 6 bases from V and 6 from J; bases not matched to a gene: 10. The CDR3 region has the DNA TGTGCCAGCAGGAAACCCGGGAGGGCCACCAATGAGCAGTTCTTC. Translated: CASRKPGRATNEQFF.

The rearrangement links TRBV5-1 to TRBJ1-3; D call uncertain. There are 16 residues in the CDR3. Trimming removed 4 bases at V and 14 bases at J, with 28 bases between. Germline values: CDR1 SGHRS, CDR2 YFSETQ. The CDR3 here is CASSLTREEATPQLYF. CDR3 in DNA: TGCGCCAGCAGCCTGACAAGAGAGGAGGCGACCCCCCAGCTATATTTT.

This clone occurred once. The chain uses TRBV7-2 and TRBJ1-1, with D tentatively TRBD1 (5 bases). Between the trimmed V and J ends, which lost 3 bases and 1 base, there was a span of 12 bases. Germline V gene sequence: CDR1 SGHTA, CDR2 FQGNSA. CDR3 length: 15 amino acids. CDR3 sequence (DNA): TGTGCCAGCAGCTTGTATGGGGCCCAGAACACTGAAGCTTTCTTT. Protein sequence: CASSLYGAQNTEAFF.

The chain joins TRBV6-5 to TRBJ2-1; TRBD2 matches 11 bases. In germline, CDR1 is MNHEY, CDR2 SVGAGI. The CDR3 has 15 amino acids. Trimming removed 0 bases from V and 5 bases from J; junction bases left unmatched: 0. The CDR3 protein is CASSYSGLADNEQFF. CDR3 DNA: TGTGCCAGCAGTTACTCGGGACTAGCGGACAATGAGCAGTTCTTC.

V usage is TRBV30 and J usage is TRBJ1-4, with TRBD1 matching over 7 bases. Germline V lookup: CDR1 GTSNPN, CDR2 SVGIG (reference sequence). This CDR3 comprises 15 residues. V lost 0 bases to trimming and J lost 8 bases; unmatched junction nucleotides: 9. CDR3: CAWSVRPGGREKLFF. The CDR3 nucleotides read TGTGCCTGGAGTGTACGTCCAGGGGGTAGGGAAAAACTGTTTTTT.

V gene TRBV25-1 combines with J gene TRBJ1-6, with 8 nucleotides matching TRBD1. J lost 7 bases, V lost 4 bases, and 6 bases had no gene match. The CDR3 is made up of 15 amino acids. CDR1 and CDR2 (germline): MGHDK, SYGVNS. The CDR3 DNA is TGTGCCAGCAGTGCCCAGACAGGGGACAATTCACCCCTCCACTTT. Amino acid sequence: CASSAQTGDNSPLHF.

This chain connects TRBV12-5 to TRBJ2-5, with 11 bases identical to TRBD2. The CDR3 contains 16 residues. In germline, CDR1 is LGHNT, CDR2 FRNRAP. Trimming took 1 base from V and 1 from J; bases not matched to a gene: 2. The CDR3 loop is CASGLGLAGSQETQYF. CDR3 DNA: TGTGCTAGTGGTTTGGGACTAGCGGGGTCCCAAGAGACCCAGTACTTC.

The sample holds one count of this clone. The CDR3: CASSYPNRGQNTEAFF. The CDR3 bases are TGTGCCAGCAGTTACCCGAACAGGGGGCAGAACACTGAAGCTTTCTTT. This rearrangement joins TRBV6-6 to TRBJ1-1; 9 bases line up with TRBD1. J was trimmed by 1 base and V by 2 bases; bases with no gene match: 5. Germline CDR1 is MNHNY and CDR2 is SVGAGI (reference sequence). The CDR3 is 16 amino acids.

This clone was detected once. The V and J genes are TRBV2 and TRBJ1-1; no reliable D call. Germline lookup yields CDR1 SNHLY and CDR2 FYNNEI. Trimming removed 7 bases from V and 8 bases from J, with 17 bases in between. The CDR3 is 13 residues long. CDR3 DNA: TGTGCCAGCAAAGACGGAGGCCGCGTGGAAGCTTTCTTT. This encodes CASKDGGRVEAFF.

This chain connects TRBV28 to TRBJ1-5; possible D gene TRBD1, 5 bases. This CDR3 has 16 residues. Trimming took off 2 bases at V and 0 bases at J, with 11 bases between the two ends. Germline V gene sequence: CDR1 MDHEN, CDR2 SYDVKM. CDR3 bases: TGTGCCAGCAGTTTAAGGGGCGGAGTTAGCAATCAGCCCCAGCATTTT. Translation: CASSLRGGVSNQPQHF.

The chain links TRBV15 to TRBJ1-1, with a possible D match to TRBD1 (5 bases). The V end lost 6 bases, the J end lost 1 base, and 18 bases lay between the germline ends. This CDR3 has 16 amino acids. CDR1 is LNHNV and CDR2 is YYDKDF in the germline V gene (reference sequence). Here the CDR3 reads CATSFDQTTGNTEAFF. DNA for the CDR3: TGTGCCACCAGTTTTGATCAAACTACAGGGAACACTGAAGCTTTCTTT.

The V call is TRBV6-1, the J call TRBJ2-7; 9 bases agree with TRBD1. Germline assignment: CDR1 MNHNS and CDR2 SASEGT. V was clipped by 5 bases and J by 7 bases; unmatched bases: 6. The CDR3 spans 13 residues. This CDR3 is CASSQGQGREQYV. The DNA for the CDR3 is TGTGCCAGCAGTCAAGGACAGGGGCGAGAGCAGTACGTC.

The rearrangement joins TRBV6-1 to TRBJ2-1; 10 bases fit TRBD2. V shed 8 bases and J 7 bases; nucleotides not matched to a gene: 5. CDR1 and CDR2 from the germline V gene are MNHNS and SASEGT. The CDR3 is 13 residues long. CDR3 DNA sequence: TGTGCCAGCGAGCGGGGGGGTTGGAATGAGCAGTTCTTC. Translating gives CASERGGWNEQFF.

The V and J genes are TRBV5-8 and TRBJ2-6; possible D gene TRBD2, 6 bases. The CDR3 contains 17 residues. The V end was cut by 0 bases, the J end by 2 bases, with 12 bases between. Germline-derived CDR1 and CDR2 are SGHTS and YDEGEE. CDR3 residues: CASSLENGGTGANVLTF. The CDR3 DNA follows: TGTGCCAGCAGCTTGGAAAATGGGGGGACTGGGGCCAACGTCCTGACTTTC.